This TCR beta chain was recorded in a study of blood T cell repertoires in COVID-19. The assay was immunoSEQ multiplex PCR, and TCRdb's table has in-frame clones only and misses some. In the table there are some 200,000 clones, 82% of which are singletons. V dropped 5 bases and J dropped 8; count of bases not matched to a gene: 6. Germline CDR1 reads SGHTA; CDR2 reads FQGNSA. The CDR3 sequence is 13 residues long. The chain joins TRBV7-2 to TRBJ1-2; 9 nucleotides agree with TRBD1. Sequences were obtained from peripheral blood. This receptor was obtained from a woman in her 70s with COVID-19, enrolled during active disease. CDR3: CASSPGQGGGYTF. In DNA, the CDR3 is TGTGCCAGCAGCCCGGGACAGGGCGGCGGCTACACCTTC. Full variable domain (remainder filled in from reference TRBV7-2 and TRBJ1-2): GAGVSQSPSNKVTEKGKDVELRCDPISGHTALYWYRQSLGQGLEFLIYFQGNSAPDKSGLPSDRFSAERTGGSVSTLTIQRTQQEDSAVYLCASSPGQGGGYTFGSGTRLTVV.